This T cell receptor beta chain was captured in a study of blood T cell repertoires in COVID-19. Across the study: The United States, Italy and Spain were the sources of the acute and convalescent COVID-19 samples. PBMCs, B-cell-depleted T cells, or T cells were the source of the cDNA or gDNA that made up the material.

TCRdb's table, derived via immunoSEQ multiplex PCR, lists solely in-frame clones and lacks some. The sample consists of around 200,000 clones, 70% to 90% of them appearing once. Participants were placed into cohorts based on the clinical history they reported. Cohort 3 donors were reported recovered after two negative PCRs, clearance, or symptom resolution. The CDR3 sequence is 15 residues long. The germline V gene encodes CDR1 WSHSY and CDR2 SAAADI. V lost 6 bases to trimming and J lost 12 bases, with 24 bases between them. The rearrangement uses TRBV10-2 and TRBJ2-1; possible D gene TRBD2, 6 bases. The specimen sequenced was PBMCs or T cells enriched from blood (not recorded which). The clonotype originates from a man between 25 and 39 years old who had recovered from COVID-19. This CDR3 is CASSVDPRGRQGQFF. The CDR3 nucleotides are TGCGCCAGCAGCGTAGACCCCCGGGGGAGGCAAGGGCAGTTCTTC.